A single sample gave rise to the 7 T cell receptor beta chains below, sequenced in a study of vaccination effects on CD4 cells after COVID-19. These receptors have no known antigen. TCRdb's copy holds only in-frame clones and misses some; the assay was immunoSEQ multiplex PCR. The sample has roughly 23,000 clones; about three quarters are singletons. With the ViraFEST assay, the study expanded antigen-specific CD4+ T cells using viral peptide pools, then sequenced them. Once cultured for approximately ten days, the cells underwent separation to obtain CD4+ T cells. The material was CD4+ T cells from PBMCs cultured with HCoV-229E spike peptides, obtained before COVID-19 vaccination. The receptors here all came from a human donor who received a COVID-19 vaccine.

The chain links TRBV21-1 to TRBJ1-1. TRBV21-1 has pseudogene status. CDR3 length: 14 amino acids. This CDR3 reads CASSPRSPNTEAFF. The DNA for the CDR3 is TGTGCCAGCAGCCCTCGCTCCCCGAACACTGAAGCTTTCTTT.

The J gene is TRBJ1-2, the V gene TRBV6-5; 7 bases line up with TRBD1. V shed 7 bases, J shed 6 bases, and the junction held 8 bases outside the gene matches. Germline V gene data show CDR1 as MNHEY and CDR2 as SVGAGI. The CDR3 spans 13 residues. The CDR3 sequence is CASNLGTADGYTF. In nucleotides, the CDR3 is TGTGCCAGCAACCTCGGGACAGCCGATGGCTACACCTTC.

The rearrangement links TRBV24-1 to TRBJ2-3; no definite D call. Trimming took off 3 bases at V and 0 bases at J, with 3 bases between the two ends. In germline, CDR1 is KGHDR, CDR2 SFDVKD. CDR3 length equals 13 residues. CDR3 protein: CATSDISTDTQYF. The CDR3 coding sequence is TGTGCCACCAGTGATATTAGCACAGATACGCAGTATTTT.

The CDR3 nucleotides read TGTGCCAGTAGTATAAGTCTTTTGGCGGGAGGAAGTAATACGCAGTATTTT. The encoded protein is CASSISLLAGGSNTQYF. V and J are TRBV19 and TRBJ2-3; 8 nucleotides agree with TRBD2. V was clipped by 2 bases and J by 7 bases; unmatched bases: 14. This CDR3 has 17 residues. The germline V gene has CDR1 LNHDA and CDR2 SQIVND (reference sequence).

This clone was found once. V is TRBV25-1 and J is TRBJ1-1; a weak D match, TRBD1 (6 bases). CDR1 and CDR2 from the germline V gene are MGHDK and SYGVNS. Trimming cost V 4 bases and J 10 bases, with 16 bases left between them. CDR3 length: 13 amino acids. The CDR3 here is CASSAYDRQGAFF. The DNA of the CDR3 is TGTGCCAGCAGTGCCTACGACAGGCAGGGAGCTTTCTTT.

This chain joins TRBV7-9 and TRBJ2-7; 8 bases are shared with TRBD1. The CDR3 sequence is 14 residues long. Germline CDR1 is SEHNR and CDR2 is FQNEAQ (reference sequence). Unmatched junction bases numbered 2, after V lost 1 base and J lost 3 bases. The CDR3, as DNA: TGTGCCAGCAGCTTAGTAGGGACAGGCTACGAGCAGTACTTC. This sequence encodes CASSLVGTGYEQYF.

The rearrangement joins TRBV6-1 to TRBJ2-5; 8 bases fit TRBD2. CDR1 is MNHNS and CDR2 is SASEGT in the germline V gene. CDR3 length: 16 residues. Trimming took 1 base from V and 5 from J; bases not matched to a gene: 9. In DNA form, the CDR3 reads TGTGCCAGCAGTGAAGGGGTGGCTAGCGGGTACGAGACCCAGTACTTC. Residues: CASSEGVASGYETQYF.